The entry that follows covers one T cell receptor beta chain sequence. Germline and junction disagree at one end, which may indicate a read error. Other DNA variants within this sample encode the same CDR3. The study ran its PCR with 60 Vbeta and 13 Jbeta primers. Repertoires were generated with immunoSEQ multiplex PCR, while TCRdb's copy carries only in-frame clones and drops some. The sample has about 130,000 clones, roughly 74% seen once. Germline assignment: CDR1 ENHRY and CDR2 SYGVKD. The CDR3 is 18 residues long. This entry belongs to a study of cytomegalovirus exposure and HLA in healthy donors.

Sequencing used PBMCs. This clonotype was sampled from a woman in her forties or fifties in good health and CMV-seropositive. The chain has TRBV10-3 and TRBJ1-2, with TRBD1 matching over 9 bases. CDR3 loop: CAISESGQGWLANYGYTF. DNA for the CDR3: TGTGCCATCAGTGAGTCGGGACAGGGTTGGTTGGCTAACTACGGCTACACCTTC.